This T cell receptor beta chain was recovered during a study of T cell repertoires in cytomegalovirus infection. TCRdb recomputed calls from the reads with MiXCR, one row per CDR3 protein. In the table there are around 270,000 distinct CDR3 sequences, over 8% of which are singletons. This clonotype was observed at least ten times. V dropped 7 bases and J dropped 0 bases, with 24 bases sitting between them. This CDR3 contains 18 residues. The sequenced material came from PBMCs. This TCR was recovered from a human donor in good health (CMV status not recorded). Some clones in this sample may be carry-over from other donors' samples. The V gene is TRBV12-3 or TRBV12-4, the J gene TRBJ1-1, with a weak D call TRBD1 (5 bases). The CDR3 bases are TGTGCCAGCAACCCGAGGCAGGGCAACACAATTATGAACACTGAAGCTTTCTTT. Its protein product is CASNPRQGNTIMNTEAFF.